Below are 20 T cell receptor beta chains sequenced from a single sample in a study of radiation and T cells in renal cell carcinoma. As to time point: blood 2 weeks post-SBRT. Stated treatment: 15 Gy SBRT to primary tumor, nephrectomy 4 weeks later. Sequencing was performed with immunoSEQ multiplex PCR; in TCRdb, only in-frame clones are kept and a portion is missing. Of about 65,000 clones detected, about 80% appear once; the ten largest clones hold less than 7.5%. The sample consisted of blood, taken from a patient whose treatment included radiotherapy and nephrectomy. These receptor sequences come from a man aged 60 to 75 with renal cell carcinoma.

The chain joins TRBV6-6 to TRBJ1-6, with D possibly being TRBD1 (5 bases). Per the germline V gene, CDR1 is MNHNY and CDR2 is SVGAGI (reference sequence). The germline V and J ends were trimmed by 7 bases and 7 bases, with 11 bases remaining between them. The CDR3 length is 13 residues. CDR3: CASKGQENSPLHF. CDR3 coding DNA: TGTGCCAGCAAGGGGCAGGAAAATTCACCCCTCCACTTT.

The J gene is TRBJ1-2, the V gene TRBV7-9; the match to TRBD1 covers 8 bases. Trimming cost V 4 bases and J 3 bases; bases outside gene matches: 4. The CDR3 totals 14 residues. Germline V gene sequence: CDR1 SEHNR, CDR2 FQNEAQ (reference sequence). The CDR3 DNA reads TGTGCCAGCAGCTCGTCGACAGGGGACTATGGCTACACCTTC. Translated, it gives CASSSSTGDYGYTF.

This chain joins TRBV11-2 and TRBJ2-3; 7 nucleotides match TRBD1. This CDR3 has 14 amino acids. Losses at the gene ends were 2 bases for V and 6 bases for J; bases not matched to a gene: 5. Germline-derived CDR1 and CDR2 are SGHAT and FQNNGV. Written as DNA, the CDR3 is TGTGCCAGCAGCTTATTGACAGGGCAGGATACGCAGTATTTT. It codes for CASSLLTGQDTQYF. The entire variable domain, with the rest obtained from reference TRBV11-2 and TRBJ2-3, is as follows: EAGVAQSPRYKIIEKRQSVAFWCNPISGHATLYWYQQILGQGPKLLIQFQNNGVVDDSQLPKDRFSAERLKGVDSTLKIQPAKLEDSAVYLCASSLLTGQDTQYFGPGTRLTVL.

The gene calls are TRBV6-4 and TRBJ2-1; 10 positions agree with TRBD2. V was pared by 4 bases and J by 5 bases, with 2 bases of the junction left unmatched. The CDR3 runs 14 residues. Germline values: CDR1 MRHNA, CDR2 SNTAGT. DNA of the CDR3: TGTGCCAGCAGTGGACTAGCGGGCAACAATGAGCAGTTCTTC. Its translation is CASSGLAGNNEQFF.

This clone was found once. The V and J genes are TRBV6-1 and TRBJ1-2; D remains unclear. This CDR3 is built from 15 residues. Trimming shortened V by 3 bases and J by 7 bases, and 18 bases separated the two germline ends. From germline, CDR1 is MNHNS and CDR2 SASEGT. This CDR3 is CASSDPRMFGVGYTF. The CDR3 bases are TGTGCCAGCAGTGATCCAAGGATGTTCGGGGTTGGCTACACCTTC.

Comments on this clone: Germline is not matched at one junction end, which may reflect a read error. V gene TRBV11-2 combines with J gene TRBJ2-5; 8 bases line up with TRBD2. The germline gives CDR1 SGHAT, CDR2 FQNNGV. The CDR3 is 15 residues long. This CDR3 is CASSTIAGHQESQYF. CDR3 sequence (DNA): TGTGCCAGCAGCACCATAGCGGGGCACCAAGAGTCCCAGTACTTC.

The chain is built from TRBV5-4 and TRBJ2-1, with D perhaps matching TRBD1 (5 bases). CDR1 and CDR2 from the germline V gene are SGHNT and YYREEE (reference sequence). V was pared by 0 bases and J by 6 bases, with 13 bases between. The CDR3 has 15 residues. CDR3 DNA sequence: TGTGCCAGCAGCTTGGGGGCAGGGATAGGCAATGAGCAGTTCTTC. Protein sequence: CASSLGAGIGNEQFF.

The V call is TRBV6-1, the J call TRBJ1-1, with a possible D match to TRBD1 (6 bases). Germline loops: CDR1 MNHNS, CDR2 SASEGT. Trimming left V 6 bases short and J 1 base short, with 12 bases between. There are 14 residues in the CDR3. The CDR3 coding sequence is TGTGCCAGCAGCCGAGGGGGGTCGAACACTGAAGCTTTCTTT. This sequence encodes CASSRGGSNTEAFF.

The V call is TRBV4-2, the J call TRBJ2-4; D is uncertain. The CDR3 covers 14 residues. Germline V gene lookup returns CDR1 LGHNA and CDR2 YNFKEQ. Trimming stripped 0 bases from V and 7 bases from J, with 10 bases between. CDR3 in amino acids: CASSQDFGVNIQYF. The CDR3 DNA reads as TGTGCCAGCAGCCAAGATTTTGGCGTCAACATTCAGTACTTC.

CDR3 loop: CASSGTSNSPLHF. The CDR3 DNA reads as TGTGCCAGCAGCGGAACCTCAAATTCACCCCTCCACTTT. This chain uses TRBV11-2 with TRBJ1-6; D remains ambiguous. The CDR3 loop spans 13 amino acids. The ends were cut back, 5 bases at V and 7 bases at J, with 9 bases in the middle. The germline V gene encodes CDR1 SGHAT and CDR2 FQNNGV.

The chain joins TRBV5-4 to TRBJ1-5, with 8 bases identical to TRBD1. CDR3 length: 18 amino acids. CDR1 and CDR2 from the germline V gene are SGHNT and YYREEE (reference sequence). J lost 2 bases, V lost 2 bases, and 12 bases had no gene match. The CDR3 DNA reads as TGTGCCAGCAGCTTTAAAACTTCGGGGACAGGAGGCAATCAGCCCCAGCATTTT. It encodes CASSFKTSGTGGNQPQHF. The full variable domain, in which reference TRBV5-4 and TRBJ1-5 provide the parts outside the CDR3, is ETGVTQSPTHLIKTRGQQVTLRCSSQSGHNTVSWYQQALGQGPQFIFQYYREEENGRGNFPPRFSGLQFPNYSSELNVNALELDDSALYLCASSFKTSGTGGNQPQHFGDGTRLSIL.

Points on this clone: Other DNA sequences from this sample encode an identical CDR3 as well. The CDR3 sequence: CASSLGGYTDTQYF. In nucleotides, the CDR3 is TGCGCCAGCAGCTTGGGGGGGTACACAGATACGCAGTATTTT. V is TRBV5-1 and J is TRBJ2-3; D may correspond to TRBD1 or TRBD2 (5 bases each). Germline V gives CDR1 SGHRS, CDR2 YFSETQ. V lost 0 bases and J lost 2, with 7 bases in between. This CDR3 has 14 amino acids. The complete variable domain, with remaining parts taken from reference TRBV5-1 and TRBJ2-3, reads KAGVTQTPRYLIKTRGQQVTLSCSPISGHRSVSWYQQTPGQGLQFLFEYFSETQRNKGNFPGRFSGRQFSNSRSEMNVSTLELGDSALYLCASSLGGYTDTQYFGPGTRLTVL.

The table lists this clone with many counts. The chain couples TRBV15 to TRBJ1-5; no reliable D call. The V end lost 0 bases, the J end lost 1 base, and 7 bases lay between the germline ends. This CDR3 spans 15 amino acids. From germline, CDR1 is LNHNV and CDR2 YYDKDF (reference sequence). The DNA of the CDR3 is TGTGCCACCAGCAGAGAAGGTAGGAGCAATCAGCCCCAGCATTTT. Protein product: CATSREGRSNQPQHF.

This clone is a singleton in its sample. The chain carries TRBV11-3 and TRBJ2-3; D unresolved. Germline V gene lookup returns CDR1 SGHNT and CDR2 YENEEA. This CDR3 is 12 amino acids long. V lost 5 bases to trimming and J lost 4 bases, with 7 bases between them. The chain's CDR3 is CASSPEADTQYF. The CDR3 DNA sequence: TGTGCCAGCAGCCCAGAGGCAGATACGCAGTATTTT. Full variable domain (remainder filled in from reference TRBV11-3 and TRBJ2-3): EAGVVQSPRYKIIEKKQPVAFWCNPISGHNTLYWYLQNLGQGPELLIRYENEEAVDDSQLPKDRFSAERLKGVDSTLKIQPAELGDSAVYLCASSPEADTQYFGPGTRLTVL.

The V call is TRBV9, the J call TRBJ2-1; no clear D gene. The length of the CDR3 is 13 residues. V gave up 0 bases and J gave up 4 bases, with 5 bases separating them. Germline lookup yields CDR1 SGDLS and CDR2 YYNGEE. CDR3 sequence: CASSVETYNEQFF. The DNA for the CDR3 is TGTGCCAGCAGCGTAGAGACATACAATGAGCAGTTCTTC. Looking up the rest from reference TRBV9 and TRBJ2-1 gives the full variable domain: DSGVTQTPKHLITATGQRVTLRCSPRSGDLSVYWYQQSLDQGLQFLIQYYNGEERAKGNILERFSAQQFPDLHSELNLSSLELGDSALYFCASSVETYNEQFFGPGTRLTVL.

DNA for the CDR3: TGTGCCAGCAGTGGGTATGGGACAGGGGGAAGTAACGGCTACACCTTC. It encodes CASSGYGTGGSNGYTF. This chain joins TRBV6-1 and TRBJ1-2; 11 bases match TRBD1. J gave up 8 bases and V 4 bases, and 12 bases lay outside the gene matches. The CDR3 spans 16 residues. CDR1 MNHNS and CDR2 SASEGT come from the germline V gene.

This clone appeared a few times. This chain joins TRBV5-5 and TRBJ2-5; a weak D match, TRBD2 (5 bases). Trimming left V 0 bases short and J 4 bases short, with 10 bases between. The CDR3 spans 14 residues. Germline values: CDR1 SGHKS, CDR2 YYEKEE (reference sequence). The CDR3 sequence: CASSLAAVGETQYF. CDR3 sequence (DNA): TGTGCCAGCAGCTTGGCAGCGGTCGGAGAGACCCAGTACTTC.

The rearrangement links TRBV7-2 to TRBJ1-1, with TRBD1 matching over 10 bases. V was clipped by 0 bases and J by 6 bases; unmatched bases: 10. CDR3 size: 17 residues. Germline CDR1 SGHTA, CDR2 FQGNSA. CDR3 amino acids: CASSLAPGQGTGAEAFF. CDR3 nucleotide sequence: TGTGCCAGCAGCTTAGCCCCGGGACAGGGGACGGGGGCTGAAGCTTTCTTT.

The chain has TRBV10-3 and TRBJ2-1; 12 nucleotides match TRBD2. Germline values: CDR1 ENHRY, CDR2 SYGVKD. J was trimmed by 9 bases and V by 2 bases; bases with no gene match: 11. The CDR3 is 17 residues long. The CDR3, as DNA: TGTGCCATCAGTGAGAAATCTAGCGGGAGGGCCGGGGCTGAGCAGTTCTTC. Encoded protein: CAISEKSSGRAGAEQFF.

The CDR3 here is CASSDTAYEQYF. The DNA for the CDR3 is TGCGCCAGCAGTGACACGGCCTACGAGCAGTACTTC. The chain recombines TRBV10-2 with TRBJ2-7; D remains ambiguous. The ends were cut back, 3 bases at V and 2 bases at J, with 5 bases in the middle. The CDR3 runs to 12 residues. CDR1 and CDR2 from the germline V gene are WSHSY and SAAADI.